These 25 T cell receptor beta chains originate from one sample sequenced in a study of control samples from healthy donors and cancer patients. Clones were sequenced by immunoSEQ multiplex PCR, and TCRdb holds only the in-frame ones, with some missing. The sample shows 96,000 or so clones, approximately 93% of them seen only once. The sample consisted of blood. Receptor source: a man between 18 and 35 years old in good health.

In this sample, this clone turned up once. The chain has TRBV5-1 and TRBJ1-4; tentatively, D is TRBD1 (6 bases). CDR3 length: 15 residues. V lost 1 base and J 5 bases, leaving 12 bases between the germline ends. Germline V gene data show CDR1 as SGHRS and CDR2 as YFSETQ. The CDR3 sequence: CASSLKVTGNEKLFF. The DNA for the CDR3 is TGCGCCAGCAGCTTGAAAGTCACAGGGAATGAAAAACTGTTTTTT.

The chain links TRBV7-6 to TRBJ2-3; weak D call: TRBD2 (6 bases). The CDR3 consists of 19 residues. V was cut by 2 bases and J by 3 bases, with 24 bases left in between. The germline gives CDR1 SGHVS, CDR2 FNYEAQ. This CDR3 reads CASSLRSGTAGTLTDTQYF. DNA of the CDR3: TGTGCCAGCAGCTTACGGTCTGGTACGGCGGGAACTCTGACAGATACGCAGTATTTT. The complete variable domain, with remaining parts taken from reference TRBV7-6 and TRBJ2-3, reads GAGVSQSPRYKVTKRGQDVALRCDPISGHVSLYWYRQALGQGPEFLTYFNYEAQQDKSGLPNDRFSAERPEGSISTLTIQRTEQRDSAMYRCASSLRSGTAGTLTDTQYFGPGTRLTVL.

J is TRBJ1-2 and V is TRBV7-2; D not certain. The CDR3 extends over 13 amino acids. V was trimmed by 3 bases and J by 7 bases, leaving 12 bases between them. Looked up from germline, CDR1 is SGHTA and CDR2 is FQGNSA. Written as DNA, the CDR3 is TGTGCCAGCAGCTTCAACGGCGGTGGTGGCTACACCTTC. Translating it yields CASSFNGGGGYTF.

This rearrangement joins TRBV11-2 to TRBJ1-3; the match to TRBD1 covers 7 bases. The CDR3 extends over 16 amino acids. Per the germline V gene, CDR1 is SGHAT and CDR2 is FQNNGV. Trimming took 6 bases from V and 0 from J; bases not matched to a gene: 8. Here the CDR3 DNA reads TGTGCCAGCAGGTTACAGGGGCGCTTCTCTGGAAACACCATATATTTT. Encoded protein: CASRLQGRFSGNTIYF.

This clone was observed once. J is TRBJ1-2 and V is TRBV18; 7 nucleotides match TRBD1. Trimming removed 6 bases from V and 8 bases from J; junction bases left unmatched: 9. The CDR3 totals 13 residues. Germline CDR1 reads KGHSH; CDR2 reads LQKENI. This CDR3 reads CASSPDRDLGYTF. CDR3 in DNA: TGTGCCAGCTCCCCCGACAGGGATCTCGGCTACACCTTC.

J is TRBJ1-1 and V is TRBV7-9; D may be TRBD1 (5 bases). This CDR3 contains 15 residues. Trimming left V 4 bases short and J 1 base short, with 13 bases between. Germline V gene sequence: CDR1 SEHNR, CDR2 FQNEAQ (reference sequence). The CDR3 DNA sequence: TGTGCCAGCAGCTCCCCCAGGCAGGGGAACACTGAAGCTTTCTTT. Encoded protein: CASSSPRQGNTEAFF.

The chain carries TRBV5-1 and TRBJ1-2; possible D gene TRBD1, 5 bases. The CDR3 has 17 residues. V lost 1 base to trimming and J lost 0 bases, with 16 bases between them. Germline V gives CDR1 SGHRS, CDR2 YFSETQ. CDR3 bases: TGCGCCAGCAGCTTGTGGGAGACGCTGGGGGCTAACTATGGCTACACCTTC. Translated, it gives CASSLWETLGANYGYTF.

This sequence joins TRBV18 and TRBJ2-7; possibly TRBD1 for D (7 bases). The CDR3 consists of 15 residues. Trimming removed 9 bases from V and 5 bases from J, with 23 bases in between. Germline assignment: CDR1 KGHSH and CDR2 LQKENI. The CDR3 DNA sequence: TGTGCCAGTATGCAGGGGGGCTACTCGGTACACGAGCAGTACTTC. Translated, it gives CASMQGGYSVHEQYF.

V gene TRBV5-1 combines with J gene TRBJ1-1; unclear D gene. The CDR3 length is 13 residues. The germline CDR1 and CDR2 sequences are SGHRS and YFSETQ. The V end lost 0 bases, the J end lost 1 base, and 4 bases lay between the germline ends. CDR3 DNA sequence: TGCGCCAGCAGCTTGGGGGCGAACACTGAAGCTTTCTTT. This translates into CASSLGANTEAFF.

This sequence joins TRBV30 and TRBJ2-7; D might be TRBD1 (6 bases). Germline CDR1 reads GTSNPN; CDR2 reads SVGIG (reference sequence). V dropped 2 bases and J dropped 2 bases, with 19 bases sitting between them. CDR3 length equals 16 residues. The CDR3 loop is CAWSIRGERKTYEQYF. The CDR3, as DNA: TGTGCCTGGAGTATCAGGGGAGAACGTAAGACCTACGAGCAGTACTTC.

The rearrangement joins TRBV7-2 to TRBJ1-1, with D unclear. V was pared by 5 bases and J by 3 bases, with 16 bases between. Germline V gene data show CDR1 as SGHTA and CDR2 as FQGNSA. This CDR3 contains 15 residues. The CDR3 DNA follows: TGTGCCAGCAGCCTGACTCCCGCGCGTGACACTGAAGCTTTCTTT. Translating gives CASSLTPARDTEAFF.

This chain joins TRBV5-1 and TRBJ2-7; no firm D call. Trimming stripped 1 base from V and 3 bases from J, with 14 bases between. From germline, CDR1 is SGHRS and CDR2 YFSETQ. The CDR3 spans 15 residues. The CDR3 region is CASSLSSRGGYEQYF. Written as DNA, the CDR3 is TGCGCCAGCAGCTTGAGCAGCCGTGGCGGCTACGAGCAGTACTTC.

The chain recombines TRBV18 with TRBJ1-6; D is unclear. V was clipped by 1 base and J by 10 bases, with 14 bases between them. CDR1 is KGHSH, CDR2 LQKENI, per germline. The CDR3 extends over 15 amino acids. CDR3 sequence reads: CASSPLSERGSPLHF. The CDR3 DNA reads as TGTGCCAGCTCACCACTCTCTGAAAGAGGGTCACCCCTCCACTTT.

The chain uses TRBV11-2 and TRBJ1-1; D gene uncertain. From germline, CDR1 is SGHAT and CDR2 FQNNGV. The CDR3 sequence is 12 residues long. The ends were cut back, 4 bases at V and 1 base at J, with 4 bases in the middle. For the CDR3, the DNA is TGTGCCAGCAGCTGGGGGAACACTGAAGCTTTCTTT. Its protein product is CASSWGNTEAFF. Combining the CDR3 with reference TRBV11-2 and TRBJ1-1 gives the whole variable domain EAGVAQSPRYKIIEKRQSVAFWCNPISGHATLYWYQQILGQGPKLLIQFQNNGVVDDSQLPKDRFSAERLKGVDSTLKIQPAKLEDSAVYLCASSWGNTEAFFGQGTRLTVV.

The chain uses TRBV4-1 and TRBJ1-1, with TRBD1 matching over 8 bases. Per the germline V gene, CDR1 is MGHRA and CDR2 is YSYEKL. The CDR3 covers 14 residues. Unmatched junction bases numbered 10, after V lost 3 bases and J lost 10 bases. As DNA, the CDR3 is TGCGCCAGCAGCCATGACTACAACAGGGGGATAGCTTTCTTT. Encoded protein: CASSHDYNRGIAFF.

This clone was seen once. The chain uses TRBV27 and TRBJ2-2, with D unresolved. CDR3 length equals 12 residues. Germline CDR1 is MNHEY and CDR2 is SMNVEV (reference sequence). V was clipped by 7 bases and J by 7 bases, with 10 bases between them. The CDR3 spells CASMIFNGELFF. The CDR3 DNA reads as TGTGCCAGCATGATTTTCAACGGGGAGCTGTTTTTT.

The chain recombines TRBV7-8 with TRBJ2-2; D is uncertain. There are 13 residues in the CDR3. V was clipped by 0 bases and J by 5 bases, with 4 bases between them. Germline assignment: CDR1 SGHVS and CDR2 FQNEAQ. The CDR3 DNA sequence: TGTGCCAGCAGCTTAGCCCCGACCGGGGAGCTGTTTTTT. Translating it yields CASSLAPTGELFF.

V usage is TRBV6-5 and J usage is TRBJ1-4; 10 bases line up with TRBD1. Germline V lookup: CDR1 MNHEY, CDR2 SVGAGI. J gave up 8 bases and V 6 bases, and 9 bases lay outside the gene matches. The CDR3 is made up of 15 amino acids. The CDR3 loop is CASSNLTGGEEKLFF. Written as DNA, the CDR3 is TGTGCCAGCAGCAACCTGACAGGGGGCGAGGAAAAACTGTTTTTT.

This chain's CDR3 is CASSRDRGAGELFF. DNA for the CDR3: TGTGCCAGCAGCCGGGACAGGGGCGCCGGGGAGCTGTTTTTT. The V and J genes are TRBV14 and TRBJ2-2, with 10 nucleotides matching TRBD1. Germline loops: CDR1 SGHDN, CDR2 FVKESK. Trimming at V came to 4 bases and at J to 6 bases, leaving 2 bases not matched to a gene. The CDR3 is made up of 14 amino acids.

The chain joins TRBV7-9 to TRBJ1-4; 7 nucleotides align to TRBD1. Germline loops: CDR1 SEHNR, CDR2 FQNEAQ (reference sequence). The CDR3 runs 15 residues. V lost 5 bases to trimming and J lost 3 bases; unmatched junction nucleotides: 6. CDR3 coding DNA: TGTGCCAGCAGCCCTGTAGACAGGGCTAATGAAAAACTGTTTTTT. Amino acids: CASSPVDRANEKLFF. The variable domain in full, with the rest retrieved from reference TRBV7-9 and TRBJ1-4, is DTGVSQNPRHKITKRGQNVTFRCDPISEHNRLYWYRQTLGQGPEFLTYFQNEAQLEKSRLLSDRFSAERPKGSFSTLEIQRTEQGDSAMYLCASSPVDRANEKLFFGSGTQLSVL.

The chain joins TRBV6-6 to TRBJ2-3, with 7 bases lining up with TRBD1. The CDR3 has 15 residues. Trimming took 4 bases from V and 2 from J; bases not matched to a gene: 6. Per the germline V gene, CDR1 is MNHNY and CDR2 is SVGAGI (reference sequence). Here the CDR3 reads CASSSGTDHTDTQYF. CDR3 nucleotide sequence: TGTGCCAGCAGTTCCGGGACAGACCACACAGATACGCAGTATTTT.

The V call is TRBV19, the J call TRBJ1-5; no clear D gene. Germline values: CDR1 LNHDA, CDR2 SQIVND (reference sequence). V was clipped by 7 bases and J by 6 bases, with 19 bases between them. The CDR3 sequence is 15 residues long. CDR3 nucleotide sequence: TGTGCCAGTACCCTAGAAGACACGAGAAGTCAGCCCCAGCATTTT. Amino acids: CASTLEDTRSQPQHF. The entire variable domain, with the rest obtained from reference TRBV19 and TRBJ1-5, is as follows: DGGITQSPKYLFRKEGQNVTLSCEQNLNHDAMYWYRQDPGQGLRLIYYSQIVNDFQKGDIAEGYSVSREKKESFPLTVTSAQKNPTAFYLCASTLEDTRSQPQHFGDGTRLSIL.

The genes are TRBV7-6 and TRBJ2-2; D might be TRBD1 (6 bases). Germline CDR1 is SGHVS and CDR2 is FNYEAQ. This CDR3 has 15 residues. Trimming removed 6 bases from V and 3 bases from J, with 14 bases in between. The CDR3 region has the DNA TGTGCCAGCAGTTCACAGGGAAAATACACCGGGGAGCTGTTTTTT. This translates into CASSSQGKYTGELFF.

The chain links TRBV7-9 to TRBJ2-7, with a possible D match to TRBD2 (5 bases). In germline, CDR1 is SEHNR, CDR2 FQNEAQ (reference sequence). V lost 6 bases, J lost 0 bases, and 15 bases lay in between. The CDR3 contains 15 residues. In DNA, the CDR3 is TGTGCCAGCAGAATAGATAGTGGGAGCTCCTACGAGCAGTACTTC. Amino acids: CASRIDSGSSYEQYF. The variable domain in full, with the rest retrieved from reference TRBV7-9 and TRBJ2-7, is DTGVSQNPRHKITKRGQNVTFRCDPISEHNRLYWYRQTLGQGPEFLTYFQNEAQLEKSRLLSDRFSAERPKGSFSTLEIQRTEQGDSAMYLCASRIDSGSSYEQYFGPGTRLTVT.

The rearrangement joins TRBV11-2 to TRBJ2-3; D perhaps matches TRBD2 (5 bases). CDR1 is SGHAT and CDR2 is FQNNGV in the germline V gene. The CDR3 length is 19 residues. Trimming took 1 base from V and 0 from J, leaving 20 bases between them. The CDR3 reads CASSLANYYTRSSTDTQYF. CDR3 nucleotide sequence: TGTGCCAGCAGCTTAGCCAATTACTATACTAGATCTAGCACAGATACGCAGTATTTT.